This T cell receptor (beta chain) was captured in a study of cytomegalovirus exposure and HLA in healthy donors. Points from the study as a whole: Cytomegalovirus association was assigned to over 150 TCR beta chains.

On this clone: What it recognizes is unknown.

J gave up 5 bases and V 4 bases, and 9 bases lay outside the gene matches. This CDR3 is built from 15 residues. The germline V gene has CDR1 GTSNPN and CDR2 SVGIG (reference sequence). Primers: 60 Vbeta forward and 13 Jbeta reverse. Method: immunoSEQ multiplex PCR; TCRdb's copy keeps in-frame clones and lacks some. The sample lists about 99,000 clones, 70% to 80% seen once, with around 3% in the top ten. The sample was PBMCs. The TCR comes from a middle-aged man in good health and CMV-seronegative. The rearrangement uses TRBV30 and TRBJ1-4, with TRBD1 matching 8 bases. The CDR3 DNA reads TGTGCCTGGACCGACAGGGGCGCACCCAATGAAAAACTGTTTTTT. Its translation: CAWTDRGAPNEKLFF. The whole variable domain, filled in from reference TRBV30 and TRBJ1-4, reads SQTIHQWPATLVQPVGSPLSLECTVEGTSNPNLYWYRQAAGRGLQLLFYSVGIGQISSEVPQNLSASRPQDRQFILSSKKLLLSDSGFYLCAWTDRGAPNEKLFFGSGTQLSVL.